This T cell receptor (beta chain) was captured in a study of beta chain features in type 1 diabetes. Study-wide context: In age, gender and cell yields, patients were similar to healthy donors.

CDR3 length: 14 residues. Germline V gene data show CDR1 as SQVTM and CDR2 as ANQGSEA. V shed 4 bases, J shed 7 bases, and the junction held 5 bases outside the gene matches. Since all of the isolated RNA was reverse transcribed, expressed TCRB transcripts were what got sequenced. Produced via immunoSEQ multiplex PCR; TCRdb's table is partial and in-frame only. The sample gives roughly 150,000 clones, over 8.5% of which show up once; around 2.1% is in the top ten. A note on this clone: As yet, its antigen is unknown.

Findings and caveats of the study: Significant though moderate, a shortening of TCRB CDR3s appeared in all four CD4+ subsets of Type 1 diabetes patients.

The chain combines TRBV29-1 with TRBJ1-5; 12 nucleotides agree with TRBD1. The source is a man between 18 and 35 years old in good health. Sequenced: central memory CD4+ T cells from blood. The CDR3 DNA reads TGCAGCGTTGGGGACAGGGGGCAGGGGCAGCCCCAGCATTTT. It is translated as CSVGDRGQGQPQHF.